A selection of T cell receptor beta chains follows, all from one sample in a study of T cells in narcolepsy. Clones were sequenced by immunoSEQ multiplex PCR, and TCRdb holds only the in-frame ones, with some missing. The sample has tens of thousands of clones, around four fifths seen once. Sequencing was carried out using CD45RA- memory CD4+ T cells from PBMCs. Receptors originate from a human donor with narcolepsy. Both conserved end residues are part of each CDR3. Fields, in order: J gene, clone size, V gene, D gene, CDR3 protein, CDR3 DNA. D genes are given only for firm matches. Part of the rows lack a size; the others show once, few, many or a class for expanded clones.

>TRBJ2-1|.|TRBV7-3|TRBD2
CASSLAGTYNEQFF
TGTGCCAGCAGCCTAGCGGGGACTTACAATGAGCAGTTCTTC
>TRBJ2-7|once|TRBV2|.
CASSPRSYEQYF
TGTGCCAGCAGTCCCCGCTCCTACGAGCAGTACTTC
>TRBJ2-7|.|TRBV2|TRBD2
CAHSIGRTYEQYF
TGTGCCCACAGCATCGGGAGGACCTACGAGCAGTACTTC
>TRBJ1-4|.|TRBV5-8|.
CASSPGRFLVTNEKLFF
TGTGCCAGCAGCCCGGGAAGGTTTTTAGTAACTAATGAAAAACTGTTTTTT
>TRBJ2-6|.|TRBV6-1|.
CASGDPGRSSGANVLTF
TGTGCCAGCGGTGATCCGGGACGGAGCTCTGGGGCCAACGTCCTGACTTTC
>TRBJ2-1|.|TRBV19|TRBD1
CASSIRTGGNEQFF
TGTGCCAGTAGTATTAGGACAGGGGGCAATGAGCAGTTCTTC
>TRBJ1-1|.|TRBV6-5|.
CASSYSVGYNVAFF
TGTGCCAGCAGTTACTCGGTGGGGTATAATGTAGCTTTCTTT
>TRBJ2-1|.|TRBV19|.
CASSRGLATEQFF
TGTGCCAGTAGTCGGGGCTTGGCCACTGAGCAGTTCTTC
>TRBJ1-2|.|TRBV7-2|TRBD1
CASSSYIGGPTF
TGTGCCAGCAGCTCCTACATAGGGGGCCCCACCTTC
>TRBJ2-7|once|TRBV7-2|TRBD1
CASSRGQGMISYEQYF
TGTGCCAGCAGCAGAGGACAGGGGATGATATCCTACGAGCAGTACTTC
>TRBJ1-5|.|TRBV6-1|TRBD1
CASRPGTGGNQPQHF
TGTGCCAGCAGGCCCGGGACAGGGGGCAATCAGCCCCAGCATTTT
>TRBJ1-2|.|TRBV29-1|TRBD1
CSALGQGAYGYTF
TGCAGCGCTCTCGGACAGGGGGCCTATGGCTACACCTTC
>TRBJ1-6|.|TRBV5-1|.
CASGVGLNSPLHF
TGCGCCAGCGGGGTTGGCCTTAATTCACCCCTCCACTTT
>TRBJ2-5|.|TRBV4-2|TRBD2
CASSQGASGRSQETQYF
TGTGCCAGCAGCCAAGGGGCCAGCGGGAGATCGCAAGAGACCCAGTACTTC
>TRBJ2-7|.|TRBV9|.
CASSVAGTMVEQYF
TGTGCCAGCAGCGTAGCAGGTACTATGGTCGAGCAGTACTTC
>TRBJ2-1|once|TRBV11-2|.
CASTMVQAYNEQFF
TGTGCCAGCACCATGGTCCAGGCCTACAATGAGCAGTTCTTC
>TRBJ2-7|.|TRBV11-2|.
CASSPKTKDRFSSYEQYF
TGTGCCAGCAGCCCAAAGACCAAGGACAGATTTAGCTCCTACGAGCAGTACTTC
>TRBJ2-6|few|TRBV10-3|.
CAIRGDSGANVLTF
TGTGCCATCCGAGGGGACTCTGGGGCCAACGTCCTGACTTTC